This TCR beta chain was identified in a study of blood T cells in healthy people across ages. Broader study findings: Aged donors had fewer naive CD4+ cells and lower diversity than long-lived donors.

Russia was home to the donors, healthy Caucasian individuals aged about 6 to 100. Points on this clonotype: Its target is not known.

Then a second PCR, running about 6 to 12 cycles, was carried out with a sample-barcoded 5' primer and a J-beta primer mix. TCRdb used MiXCR to reprocess the 5' RACE reads, holding one entry per CDR3 protein. The sample includes 2 million or so distinct CDR3 sequences, 49% seen only once; the top ten take roughly 2%. The sequenced material came from blood. The clonotype originates from a woman aged 40 to 55 in good health.

The CDR3 protein is CSVMGGAVDTQYF. The CDR3 region has the DNA TGCAGCGTCATGGGGGGCGCGGTAGATACGCAGTATTTT. This sequence joins TRBV29-1 and TRBJ2-3; the D gene could be TRBD1 or TRBD2 (6 bases each). Germline lookup yields CDR1 SQVTM and CDR2 ANQGSEA. Trimming cost V 6 bases and J 5 bases, with 15 bases left between them. CDR3 length: 13 amino acids.